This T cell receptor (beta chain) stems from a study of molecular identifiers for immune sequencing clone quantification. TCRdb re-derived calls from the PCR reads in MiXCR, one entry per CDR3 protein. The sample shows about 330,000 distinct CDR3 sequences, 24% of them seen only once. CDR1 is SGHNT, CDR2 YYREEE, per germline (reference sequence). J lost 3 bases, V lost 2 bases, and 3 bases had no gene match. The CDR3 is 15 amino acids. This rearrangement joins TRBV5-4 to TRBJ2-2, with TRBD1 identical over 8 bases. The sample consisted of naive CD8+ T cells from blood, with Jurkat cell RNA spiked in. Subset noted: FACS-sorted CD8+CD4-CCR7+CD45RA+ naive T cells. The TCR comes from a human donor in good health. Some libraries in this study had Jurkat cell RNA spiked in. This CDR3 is CASSFQGADTGELFF. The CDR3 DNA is TGTGCCAGCAGCTTTCAGGGGGCGGACACCGGGGAGCTGTTTTTT.